The present entry profiles one T cell receptor (beta chain) with its context. The CDR3 runs to 15 residues. Germline-derived CDR1 and CDR2 are MNHEY and SVGAGI. With 6 bases removed from V and 4 bases from J, the gap between germline ends came to 16 bases. This sample stems from a study of shared T cell receptors in the human thymus. Using immunoSEQ multiplex PCR, the repertoire was profiled, and TCRdb retains in-frame clones only, with some absent. This table has approximately 730,000 clones, over 75% appearing once. This same sample was also part of a study on human thymus T cells. That study reports: Obtained as resections during corrective heart surgery, the thymus tissue was then studied. Thymic repertoires from unrelated individuals overlapped highly, related research reported.

This rearrangement joins TRBV6-5 to TRBJ2-1; D possibly corresponds to TRBD2 (5 bases). Material: thymocytes. The origin of this receptor is a girl under three years old with a congenital heart defect. CDR3 loop: CASSTLSRAYNEQFF. CDR3 nucleotides: TGTGCCAGCAGCACCTTATCGAGGGCTTACAATGAGCAGTTCTTC.